The rows below give T cell receptor beta chains drawn from one sample of a study of blood T cell repertoires in COVID-19. The assay was immunoSEQ multiplex PCR, and TCRdb's table has in-frame clones only and misses some. The sample has approximately 200,000 clones, around 80% seen once. Sequencing was carried out using peripheral blood. Receptors were obtained from a woman older than 75 with COVID-19, enrolled during active disease. Both conserved end residues are part of each CDR3. Fields, in order: V gene, J gene, D gene, clone size, CDR3 DNA, CDR3 protein. D genes are given only for firm matches. Some rows have no size entry. The others give once, few or many, or a class for an expanded clone.

TRBV6-4	TRBJ2-2	.	.	TGTGCCAGCAGTGGGGGAGTTGCCTCCGGGGAGCTGTTTTTT	CASSGGVASGELFF
TRBV2	TRBJ1-5	TRBD1	few	TGTGCCAGCAGGGGACAGGGTGGTCAGCCCCAGCATTTT	CASRGQGGQPQHF
TRBV29-1	TRBJ2-7	.	.	TGCAGCGCGGGACATACCTCCTACGAGCAGTACTTC	CSAGHTSYEQYF
TRBV28	TRBJ1-6	TRBD1	.	TGTGCCAGCCATTCCGGACAGGGTGGTTCACCCCTCCACTTT	CASHSGQGGSPLHF
TRBV7-7	TRBJ1-4	.	.	TGTGCTAGCAGCCGGGGGGGGGCAGATGAAAAACTGTTTTTT	CASSRGGADEKLFF
TRBV19	TRBJ2-1	.	.	TGTGCCAGTAGTCCGGGACTCGCTTCCTACAATGAGCAGTTCTTC	CASSPGLASYNEQFF
TRBV6-5	TRBJ2-3	.	.	TGTGCCAGCAGTCCAACTGCCCCCCTGACAGATACGCAGTATTTT	CASSPTAPLTDTQYF
TRBV6-5	TRBJ1-1	TRBD1	.	TGTGCCAGCAGACTCCGGACAGGGGTTGAAGCTTTCTTT	CASRLRTGVEAFF
TRBV19	TRBJ2-7	.	once	TGTGCCAGTAGTGACAGTACCTACGAGCAGTACTTC	CASSDSTYEQYF
TRBV3-1/TRBV3-2	TRBJ1-6	.	.	TGTGCCAGCAGGAAGGGAGGGGCACCCCTCCACTTT	CASRKGGAPLHF
TRBV3-1/TRBV3-2	TRBJ1-2	.	.	TGTGCCAGCAGCCAAGTACAGTCCTATGGCTACACCTTC	CASSQVQSYGYTF
TRBV19	TRBJ1-2	.	.	TGTGCCAGTAGTACCGCCGGGACTAACTATGGCTACACCTTC	CASSTAGTNYGYTF
TRBV7-9	TRBJ1-4	.	.	TGTGCCAGCAGCACGCCCCGGGAGTGGTCTGAAAAACTGTTTTTT	CASSTPREWSEKLFF
TRBV5-1	TRBJ1-1	.	.	TGCGCCAGCAGCCCGCCCGGGAGGCAGACTGAAGCTTTCTTT	CASSPPGRQTEAFF
TRBV5-1	TRBJ2-1	.	few	TGCGCCAGCAGCTTATTCGGATCCGGCGGCATAGCCTACAATGAGCAGTTCTTC	CASSLFGSGGIAYNEQFF
TRBV27	TRBJ2-1	TRBD2	.	TGTGCCAGCAGTCAAACTAGCGGGAGAATCAATGAGCAGTTCTTC	CASSQTSGRINEQFF
TRBV9	TRBJ2-5	TRBD2	.	TGTGCCAGCAGCGTAGCTTTCGGTAGCGGGACGCAAGAGACCCAGTACTTC	CASSVAFGSGTQETQYF
TRBV18	TRBJ2-7	TRBD1	.	TGTGCCAGCTCACCATGGGACAGGGGGCGGAACGAGCAGTACTTC	CASSPWDRGRNEQYF
TRBV5-1	TRBJ2-7	TRBD1	.	TGCGCCAGCAGCTTGGCAGGGGGCGCATACGAGCAGTACTTC	CASSLAGGAYEQYF
TRBV6-1	TRBJ1-6	.	.	TGTGCCAGCAGTGAAACGGGTGGCCGACCTAATAATTCACCCCTCCACTTT	CASSETGGRPNNSPLHF
TRBV11-3	TRBJ1-1	.	.	TGTGCCAGCAGCTCCAGGGTGGACACTGAAGCTTTCTTT	CASSSRVDTEAFF
TRBV28	TRBJ1-2	TRBD1	.	TGTGCCAGCAGCCCGGCCGGGACAGGGAATAACTATGGCTACACCTTC	CASSPAGTGNNYGYTF
TRBV4-1	TRBJ2-2	.	.	TGCGCCAGCAGCCAAGTACGAGGGAGCGGATACGGCGGGGAGCTGTTTTTT	CASSQVRGSGYGGELFF
TRBV7-9	TRBJ2-5	TRBD2	.	TGTGCCAGCAGCTTCGAAACCACCGGGAGGCGAAAAGAGACCCAGTACTTC	CASSFETTGRRKETQYF
TRBV9	TRBJ1-4	TRBD1	few	TGTGCCAGCAGTAGACAGAACAGGGGGATTGAAAAACTGTTTTTT	CASSRQNRGIEKLFF
TRBV7-6	TRBJ1-2	.	.	TGTGCCAGCAGCTTCGGGGAAGGGAACTATGGCTACACCTTC	CASSFGEGNYGYTF
TRBV6-4	TRBJ2-2	.	.	TGTGCCAGCAGTCTAACGTCCGCCGGGACCGGGGAGCTGTTTTTT	CASSLTSAGTGELFF
TRBV6-1	TRBJ1-5	TRBD1	.	TGTGCCAGCAGAGAACCGGGACAGGCCAGCAATCAGCCCCAGCATTTT	CASREPGQASNQPQHF
TRBV4-1	TRBJ1-4	.	.	TGCGCCAGCAGCCAATTCTTCAGGGGATTGACTAATGAAAAACTGTTTTTT	CASSQFFRGLTNEKLFF
TRBV29-1	TRBJ2-5	TRBD1	.	TGCAGCGTGGGGGACAGGGGCGAGGTGAAGACCCAGTACTTC	CSVGDRGEVKTQYF
TRBV6-6	TRBJ2-7	.	.	TGTGCCAGCAGAAAAGGGGATGGCGAGCAGTACTTC	CASRKGDGEQYF
TRBV19	TRBJ1-2	.	.	TGTGCCCCGAACCAGGGATGGGGTGGCTACACCTTC	CAPNQGWGGYTF
TRBV7-3	TRBJ2-5	.	once	TGTGCCAGCAGCTTATCTGCGCAAGAGACCCAGTACTTC	CASSLSAQETQYF
TRBV6-1	TRBJ1-2	TRBD1	.	TGTGCCAGCAGCCAGGGACAGGGACGGAGTGGCTACACCTTC	CASSQGQGRSGYTF
TRBV11-2	TRBJ2-5	TRBD1	.	TGTGCCAGCAGCTTACCCCCAGGGGGCTTGGGGGAGACCCAGTACTTC	CASSLPPGGLGETQYF
TRBV14	TRBJ1-1	.	once	TGTGCCAGCAGCCAACCCCTAGGTCGGGGTCAAACTGAAGCTTTCTTT	CASSQPLGRGQTEAFF
TRBV11-3	TRBJ1-1	TRBD1	.	TGTGCCAGCAGCTGGACCCCAGGGGGAAGAGCTTTCTTT	CASSWTPGGRAFF
TRBV19	TRBJ2-5	TRBD2	.	TGTGCCAGTAGTAGCCGGACTAGCGGGAGGCAAGAGACCCAGTACTTC	CASSSRTSGRQETQYF
TRBV6-5	TRBJ1-1	.	.	TGTGCCAGCACGGCAGGGTATGAAGCTTTCTTT	CASTAGYEAFF
TRBV11-3	TRBJ1-2	.	.	TGTGCCAGCAGCTCACTCTATGGCTACACCTTC	CASSSLYGYTF
TRBV5-1	TRBJ2-3	.	.	TGCGCCAGCAGCTCGACCCCAACGGGGATCACAGATACGCAGTATTTT	CASSSTPTGITDTQYF
TRBV2	TRBJ1-2	TRBD1	few	TGTGCCAGCAGTCGGACAGGGGGCGCGGGTGGCTACACCTTC	CASSRTGGAGGYTF